These 16 T cell receptor beta chains originate from one sample sequenced in a study of patients and donors after allogeneic stem cell transplantation. In TCRdb, the RT-PCR reads were re-called with MiXCR into one record per CDR3 protein. The sample holds some 87,000 distinct CDR3 sequences, about 48% seen once. Sequencing used blood, either unsorted or a sorted T cell fraction (not recorded which). These receptors were obtained from a human donor who was either an allogeneic HSCT recipient or a stem cell or donor lymphocyte infusion donor (not recorded which). It is not recorded whose cells these are; they may come from a transplant donor.

The genes are TRBV20-1 and TRBJ1-5; possible D gene TRBD1, 6 bases. The V and J ends lost 3 bases and 0 bases respectively, with 12 bases between them. Germline loops: CDR1 DFQATT, CDR2 SNEGSKA (reference sequence). This CDR3 has 15 residues. The CDR3 nucleotides are TGCAGTGCTAGTTCTGACAGGCCTAGCAATCAGCCCCAGCATTTT. Amino acid sequence: CSASSDRPSNQPQHF.

This chain joins TRBV4-1 and TRBJ2-1; D uncertain. Germline V gene data show CDR1 as MGHRA and CDR2 as YSYEKL. Trimming pared 0 bases from V and 10 bases from J, leaving 16 bases between. The CDR3 extends over 15 amino acids. The CDR3 sequence is CASSQEGTYRAEQFF. As DNA, the CDR3 is TGCGCCAGCAGCCAAGAGGGCACATACCGAGCCGAGCAGTTCTTC.

The CDR3 DNA is TGTGCCAGCAGTTTACAGGACTCCATCTACTACAATGAGCAGTTCTTC. Its translation is CASSLQDSIYYNEQFF. The genes are TRBV6-2 or TRBV6-3 and TRBJ2-1, with D possibly being TRBD1 or TRBD2 (5 bases each). Germline-derived CDR1 and CDR2 are MNHEY and SVGEGT. With 4 bases removed from V and 3 bases from J, the gap between germline ends came to 16 bases. This CDR3 contains 16 residues.

The chain recombines TRBV12-3 or TRBV12-4 with TRBJ1-5; 8 bases fit TRBD1. With V trimmed by 8 bases and J by 1 base, 7 bases remained unmatched. The length of the CDR3 is 15 residues. The CDR3 sequence: CASCPGGASNQPQHF. The DNA for the CDR3 is TGTGCCAGCTGCCCAGGGGGCGCAAGCAATCAGCCCCAGCATTTT.

This chain connects TRBV12-3 or TRBV12-4 to TRBJ1-4, with D uncertain. The germline V and J ends were trimmed by 6 bases and 7 bases, with 18 bases remaining between them. The CDR3 runs to 15 residues. CDR3 residues: CASSLPGASGEKLFF. The CDR3 nucleotides are TGTGCCAGCAGCCTCCCCGGTGCCTCCGGTGAAAAACTGTTTTTT.

The rearrangement links TRBV4-3 to TRBJ2-7, with D unresolved. Trimming took 5 bases from V and 3 from J, leaving 11 bases between them. This CDR3 contains 13 residues. The germline V gene encodes CDR1 LGHNA and CDR2 YSLEER. The CDR3 region is CASSYGFFYEQYF. In DNA, the CDR3 is TGCGCCAGCAGCTACGGATTCTTCTACGAGCAGTACTTC.

The J gene is TRBJ1-5, the V gene TRBV20-1; D is uncertain. The CDR3 is 12 amino acids. Trimming pared 5 bases from V and 4 bases from J, leaving 9 bases between. Germline CDR1 is DFQATT and CDR2 is SNEGSKA (reference sequence). The CDR3 here is CSARPRNQPQHF. The DNA for the CDR3 is TGCAGTGCTCGGCCCCGAAATCAGCCCCAGCATTTT.

The chain joins TRBV4-1 to TRBJ1-2, with TRBD1 identical over 7 bases. After removal of 2 bases from V and 8 bases from J, the junction contained 8 bases not matched to a gene. This CDR3 has 14 residues. CDR1 and CDR2 from the germline V gene are MGHRA and YSYEKL. The CDR3 DNA follows: TGCGCCAGCAGCCAACCGACAGGGCGTGAAGGCTACACCTTC. This translates into CASSQPTGREGYTF.

The V call is TRBV5-1, the J call TRBJ2-5; the D gene is possibly TRBD2 (6 bases). The CDR3 contains 14 residues. From germline, CDR1 is SGHRS and CDR2 YFSETQ. Trimming left V 0 bases short and J 2 bases short, with 8 bases between. The CDR3 coding sequence is TGCGCCAGCAGCTTGGGACTAGTACAAGAGACCCAGTACTTC. The encoded protein is CASSLGLVQETQYF.

V is TRBV28 and J is TRBJ2-7; D is ambiguous. Looked up from germline, CDR1 is MDHEN and CDR2 is SYDVKM. V lost 3 bases to trimming and J lost 2 bases, with 5 bases between them. The CDR3 runs 12 residues. The CDR3 sequence is CASSFLTYEQYF. The CDR3 bases are TGTGCCAGCAGTTTCCTAACCTACGAGCAGTACTTC.

The chain uses TRBV7-8 and TRBJ2-3; 7 nucleotides align to TRBD1. After removal of 5 bases from V and 2 bases from J, the junction contained 7 bases not matched to a gene. Germline-derived CDR1 and CDR2 are SGHVS and FQNEAQ. The length of the CDR3 is 15 residues. The CDR3 spells CASSTRQGSTDTQYF. The CDR3, as DNA: TGTGCCAGCAGCACCCGACAGGGTTCCACAGATACGCAGTATTTT.

With respect to this clonotype: One end of the junction does not line up with germline, which may come from a read error. The CDR3 sequence is CASSQDPTVNTEALF. In nucleotides, the CDR3 is TGCGCCAGCAGCCAAGATCCGACGGTGAACACTGAAGCTCTCTTT. V gene TRBV4-3 combines with J gene TRBJ1-1; D gene uncertain. CDR3 length: 15 residues. Germline V gives CDR1 LGHNA, CDR2 YSLEER.

J is TRBJ1-4 and V is TRBV6-2 or TRBV6-3, with 8 nucleotides matching TRBD1. The germline V gene encodes CDR1 MNHEY and CDR2 SVGEGT. V lost 6 bases and J lost 6; bases outside the gene matches: 9. This CDR3 has 15 residues. This CDR3 reads CASRPYRGKDEKLFF. Written as DNA, the CDR3 is TGTGCCAGCAGGCCCTACAGGGGGAAAGATGAAAAACTGTTTTTT.

This clonotype was counted a single time. The chain has TRBV13 and TRBJ1-4; weak D call: TRBD1 (5 bases). Germline CDR1 is PRHDT and CDR2 is FYEKMQ (reference sequence). This CDR3 is built from 15 residues. The V end was cut by 4 bases, the J end by 7 bases, with 16 bases between. CDR3: CASSSQEGQSEKLFF. Written as DNA, the CDR3 is TGTGCCAGCAGCTCCCAGGAGGGGCAGAGTGAAAAACTGTTTTTT.

The rearrangement links TRBV7-9 to TRBJ1-2; D gene uncertain. V was shortened by 4 bases and J by 4 bases, with 16 bases between the two germline ends. The CDR3 contains 15 residues. Germline-derived CDR1 and CDR2 are SEHNR and FQNEAQ (reference sequence). The CDR3 region is CASSSDLPHLYGYTF. CDR3 DNA: TGTGCCAGCAGCTCGGACCTACCGCACCTCTATGGCTACACCTTC.

The genes are TRBV3-1 and TRBJ1-3; D unresolved. Trimming stripped 4 bases from V and 0 bases from J, with 10 bases between. CDR1 is LGHDT, CDR2 YNNKEL, per germline (reference sequence). The CDR3 sequence is 15 residues long. Here the CDR3 reads CASSPGPASGNTIYF. The CDR3 region has the DNA TGTGCCAGCAGCCCCGGACCGGCCTCTGGAAACACCATATATTTT. Variable domain in full (rest from reference TRBV3-1 and TRBJ1-3): DTAVSQTPKYLVTQMGNDKSIKCEQNLGHDTMYWYKQDSKKFLKIMFSYNNKELIINETVPNRFSPKSPDKAHLNLHINSLELGDSAVYFCASSPGPASGNTIYFGEGSWLTVV.